This T cell receptor beta chain was found in a study of T-cell memory formation after mild COVID-19. Across the study: Most TCR clusters belonged to a single donor. Notes on the study in general: The appearance of some responding clones in pre-infection memory suggested that cross-reactive memory joined. Those CD4+ clones that contracted were mainly in CM and EM (CD8+ ones in EMRA).

The CDR3 has 13 amino acids. Germline CDR1 SGHAT, CDR2 FQNNGV. V shed 0 bases and J shed 7 bases, with 7 bases lying between them. Worth noting for this clonotype: Its matching antigen is unknown.

Using constant-segment primers, 5'RACE produced TCR alpha and TCR beta cDNA libraries carrying sample barcodes and UMIs. TCRdb reanalysed the 5' RACE reads using MiXCR and keeps one entry per CDR3 protein. The data contain around 370,000 distinct CDR3 sequences, around 20% of them seen just once; the ten biggest clones take up about 12%. Sequenced material: PBMCs or a T cell subset sorted from them (not recorded which). The chain recombines TRBV11-2 with TRBJ2-1; D is undetermined. This TCR came from an adult woman who had mild COVID-19 (a few samples of this study predate the infection). Cell type and time point are not known. CDR3 in amino acids: CASSLENLNEQFF. In DNA, the CDR3 is TGTGCCAGCAGCTTAGAAAACCTAAATGAGCAGTTCTTC.